This T cell receptor beta chain was obtained from a study of T-cell reconstitution after alpha-beta-depleted transplantation in children. Whole-study findings and limits: Where alpha-beta T cells came from about two months after transplant was reportedly several hundred expanded graft clones.

The TCRbeta library was prepared with unique molecular identifiers. Each CDR3 protein gets one entry after TCRdb re-called the PCR reads with MiXCR. Among around 180,000 distinct CDR3 sequences listed, roughly 11% were seen once. To note about this clonotype: Its antigen is unknown.

The V gene lost 6 bases and the J gene lost 5 bases, with 16 bases spanning the gap. Germline CDR1 is DFQATT and CDR2 is SNEGSKA (reference sequence). This CDR3 is 13 amino acids long. The TCR was taken from a boy aged 2 to 9 with acute myeloid leukemia, due to receive a stem cell transplant. The genes are TRBV20-1 and TRBJ1-1; a possible D gene is TRBD1 (5 bases). This specimen was PBMCs, taken before TCRalphabeta/CD19-depleted stem cell transplant. The CDR3: CSASRGRNTEAFF. The DNA for the CDR3 is TGCAGTGCCTCAAGGGGCAGGAATACTGAAGCTTTCTTT.